Below are 26 T cell receptor beta chains sequenced from a single sample in a study of CD8 T cells in Susac syndrome. Reverse transcription of roughly 0.5 to 1 ug RNA was carried out with random hexamers. TCRdb re-called the immunoSEQ multiplex PCR reads with MiXCR, one entry per CDR3 protein. The sample consists of some 99,000 distinct CDR3 sequences, roughly 95% of them appearing once. The sequencing sample was made of CD4+ T cells from PBMCs. These receptors were obtained from a human donor in good health.

The chain joins TRBV3-1 to TRBJ2-5; D is undetermined. Trimming cost V 0 bases and J 7 bases, with 12 bases left between them. CDR3 length: 14 residues. Germline V CDR1 and CDR2: LGHDT, YNNKEL (reference sequence). CDR3 in amino acids: CASSQDIAAGTQYF. The CDR3 nucleotides are TGTGCCAGCAGCCAAGATATAGCTGCTGGGACCCAGTACTTC.

This chain connects TRBV19 to TRBJ2-2, with 8 nucleotides matching TRBD2. The CDR3 contains 18 residues. From germline, CDR1 is LNHDA and CDR2 SQIVND (reference sequence). V lost 2 bases and J lost 0; bases outside the gene matches: 8. CDR3 nucleotides: TGTGCCAGTAGTATACCGGGGCGGGGGGCCGCGAACACCGGGGAGCTGTTTTTT. This sequence encodes CASSIPGRGAANTGELFF.

This clonotype appeared a few times. The genes are TRBV3-1 and TRBJ2-7, with TRBD1 matching 10 bases. J gave up 3 bases and V 4 bases, and 0 bases lay outside the gene matches. CDR1 and CDR2 from the germline V gene are LGHDT and YNNKEL (reference sequence). The CDR3 is 13 residues long. DNA for the CDR3: TGTGCCAGCAGCCGGACAGGGGGCTACGAGCAGTACTTC. Its translation is CASSRTGGYEQYF.

The J gene is TRBJ2-5, the V gene TRBV5-1, with TRBD2 identical over 9 bases. V lost 2 bases, J lost 3 bases, and 5 bases stayed unmatched. CDR1 is SGHRS and CDR2 is YFSETQ in the germline V gene. The CDR3 totals 15 residues. The CDR3 bases are TGCGCCAGCAGCTTTGGCGGGGGGGCCGAAGAGACCCAGTACTTC. Protein product: CASSFGGGAEETQYF.

J is TRBJ2-3 and V is TRBV11-2, with TRBD2 as a possible D gene (6 bases). The CDR3 is 13 residues long. Germline V gene lookup returns CDR1 SGHAT and CDR2 FQNNGV. Trimming cost V 5 bases and J 6 bases, with 12 bases left between them. CDR3 bases: TGTGCCAGCAGCGTCGGGACTTTGGATACGCAGTATTTT. It codes for CASSVGTLDTQYF.

The chain has TRBV29-1 and TRBJ2-3; D tentatively fits TRBD1 or TRBD2 (7 bases each). The CDR3 has 16 amino acids. Per germline, CDR1 SQVTM and CDR2 ANQGSEA. Trimming took 3 bases from V and 3 from J, leaving 19 bases between them. The CDR3 here is CSVDARGAGGTDTQYF. CDR3 coding DNA: TGCAGCGTTGATGCCCGGGGGGCAGGGGGTACAGATACGCAGTATTTT.

V and J are TRBV2 and TRBJ2-3; D call uncertain. V was trimmed by 3 bases and J by 3 bases, leaving 7 bases between them. Germline CDR1 is SNHLY and CDR2 is FYNNEI. This CDR3 is 13 amino acids long. In nucleotides, the CDR3 is TGTGCCAGCAGTGATACCCGAACAGATACGCAGTATTTT. This sequence encodes CASSDTRTDTQYF.

The chain recombines TRBV29-1 with TRBJ2-7; 7 bases fit TRBD2. Germline V gives CDR1 SQVTM, CDR2 ANQGSEA. This CDR3 has 11 amino acids. V dropped 7 bases and J dropped 0; count of bases not matched to a gene: 0. As DNA, the CDR3 is TGCAGCGGCGGGAGCTCCTACGAGCAGTACTTC. This sequence encodes CSGGSSYEQYF.

V and J are TRBV30 and TRBJ1-4; TRBD1 might be the D (5 bases). V dropped 5 bases and J dropped 7 bases, with 20 bases sitting between them. In germline, CDR1 is GTSNPN, CDR2 SVGIG (reference sequence). CDR3 size: 15 residues. Here the CDR3 reads CAWGGTTSRSEKLFF. The CDR3 nucleotides read TGTGCCTGGGGGGGGACCACGTCGCGGAGTGAAAAACTGTTTTTT.

The chain has TRBV20-1 and TRBJ1-2, with TRBD1 matching over 9 bases. The V gene's germline CDR1 is DFQATT and CDR2 SNEGSKA (reference sequence). The CDR3 extends over 13 amino acids. CDR3 sequence: CSPAGTGPNGYTF. Written as DNA, the CDR3 is TGCAGCCCCGCCGGGACAGGGCCCAATGGCTACACCTTC.

The rearrangement joins TRBV3-1 to TRBJ2-3; D tentatively reads TRBD1 or TRBD2 (5 bases each). The CDR3 length is 17 residues. In germline, CDR1 is LGHDT, CDR2 YNNKEL (reference sequence). Trimming took off 1 base at V and 0 bases at J, with 14 bases between the two ends. The CDR3 spells CASSQGRGRGSTDTQYF. Written as DNA, the CDR3 is TGTGCCAGCAGCCAAGGCCGGGGAAGGGGTAGCACAGATACGCAGTATTTT.

The rearrangement uses TRBV20-1 and TRBJ2-3; weak D call: TRBD2 (5 bases). V dropped 6 bases and J dropped 0 bases, with 16 bases sitting between them. CDR1 and CDR2 (germline): DFQATT, SNEGSKA (reference sequence). There are 15 residues in the CDR3. The CDR3 sequence is CSAGGLPRSTDTQYF. CDR3 bases: TGCAGTGCAGGAGGCCTACCCAGGAGCACAGATACGCAGTATTTT.

This clonotype was seen once. The V call is TRBV24-1, the J call TRBJ2-5; D ambiguous. Trimming left V 0 bases short and J 9 bases short, with 4 bases between. CDR1 is KGHDR and CDR2 is SFDVKD in the germline V gene. The CDR3 totals 11 residues. For the CDR3, the DNA is TGTGCCACCAGTGATTTGGTCTCCCAGTACTTC. Its protein is CATSDLVSQYF.

The J gene is TRBJ2-4, the V gene TRBV5-4; 7 bases are a match to TRBD1. The ends lost 4 bases at V and 9 bases at J; junction bases unmatched: 7. CDR3 length equals 13 residues. Looked up from germline, CDR1 is SGHNT and CDR2 is YYREEE (reference sequence). The CDR3 coding sequence is TGTGCCAGCAGCCAGACAGGGTCTGGCATTCAGTACTTC. Translated, it gives CASSQTGSGIQYF.

This clonotype was counted a few times. The rearrangement links TRBV5-4 to TRBJ2-3; 8 bases match TRBD2. The V and J ends lost 3 bases and 2 bases, in that order; junction bases with no gene match: 5. The CDR3 extends over 15 amino acids. Germline CDR1 SGHNT, CDR2 YYREEE (reference sequence). The CDR3: CASSSALADTDTQYF. In nucleotides, the CDR3 is TGTGCCAGCAGCTCGGCACTAGCGGACACAGATACGCAGTATTTT.

The chain couples TRBV7-8 to TRBJ2-2; D gene ambiguous. V lost 10 bases, J lost 0 bases, and 3 bases lay in between. There are 11 residues in the CDR3. CDR1 is SGHVS, CDR2 FQNEAQ, per germline. The CDR3 spells CAISNTGELFF. The CDR3 DNA is TGTGCCATATCGAACACCGGGGAGCTGTTTTTT.

V is TRBV9 and J is TRBJ2-1, with TRBD2 matching 11 bases. The CDR3 covers 17 residues. CDR1 is SGDLS, CDR2 YYNGEE, per germline. V lost 4 bases and J lost 4; bases outside the gene matches: 10. CDR3: CASSPDPGTSGYNEQFF. CDR3 nucleotides: TGTGCCAGCAGCCCAGATCCCGGGACTAGCGGATACAATGAGCAGTTCTTC.

The gene calls are TRBV19 and TRBJ1-2; unclear D gene. The CDR3 runs to 13 residues. Germline CDR1 LNHDA, CDR2 SQIVND (reference sequence). The germline V and J ends were trimmed by 4 bases and 8 bases, with 14 bases remaining between them. In DNA, the CDR3 is TGTGCCAGTAGTACAACCACGGCATCGGGCTACACCTTC. The encoded protein is CASSTTTASGYTF.

This chain connects TRBV3-1 to TRBJ1-6; no reliable D call. The germline CDR1 and CDR2 sequences are LGHDT and YNNKEL (reference sequence). The CDR3 is 13 residues long. Between the trimmed V and J ends, which lost 3 bases and 10 bases, there was a span of 10 bases. The CDR3 region is CASSQTTSSPLHF. As DNA, the CDR3 is TGTGCCAGCAGCCAGACGACAAGCTCACCCCTCCACTTT.

This chain links TRBV25-1 with TRBJ2-2, with 7 bases fitting TRBD2. This CDR3 region has 16 residues. V was clipped by 3 bases and J by 6 bases; unmatched bases: 10. In germline, CDR1 is MGHDK, CDR2 SYGVNS. CDR3 amino acids: CASSDRSSGGAGELFF. The CDR3 nucleotides are TGTGCCAGCAGTGACCGATCTAGCGGTGGGGCCGGGGAGCTGTTTTTT. Full variable domain (outside the CDR3, taken from reference TRBV25-1 and TRBJ2-2): EADIYQTPRYLVIGTGKKITLECSQTMGHDKMYWYQQDPGMELHLIHYSYGVNSTEKGDLSSESTVSRIRTEHFPLTLESARPSHTSQYLCASSDRSSGGAGELFFGEGSRLTVL.

The chain recombines TRBV20-1 with TRBJ1-5; D uncertain. The CDR3 sequence is 13 residues long. The germline V gene has CDR1 DFQATT and CDR2 SNEGSKA (reference sequence). V lost 0 bases and J 0 bases, leaving 3 bases between the germline ends. The CDR3 sequence: CSARDDSNQPQHF. The CDR3 coding sequence is TGCAGTGCTAGAGATGATAGCAATCAGCCCCAGCATTTT.

The chain employs TRBV20-1 and TRBJ2-1; weak D call: TRBD2 (5 bases). Per the germline V gene, CDR1 is DFQATT and CDR2 is SNEGSKA (reference sequence). V was cut by 3 bases and J by 2 bases, with 11 bases left in between. The CDR3 sequence is 14 residues long. CDR3 region: CSASRLAPYNEQFF. For the CDR3, the DNA is TGCAGTGCTAGTAGGCTAGCCCCCTACAATGAGCAGTTCTTC.

This chain uses TRBV2 with TRBJ1-4; 7 bases are shared with TRBD1. Looked up from germline, CDR1 is SNHLY and CDR2 is FYNNEI. The CDR3 extends over 13 amino acids. With 4 bases clipped from V and 8 bases from J, the junction kept 4 bases outside the gene matches. CDR3 residues: CASSVLQGEKLFF. The CDR3 nucleotides read TGTGCCAGCAGTGTCTTACAGGGGGAAAAACTGTTTTTT.

The chain carries TRBV20-1 and TRBJ1-6; 8 bases agree with TRBD1. The CDR3 covers 14 residues. V lost 0 bases, J lost 7 bases, and 2 bases stayed unmatched. CDR1 DFQATT and CDR2 SNEGSKA come from the germline V gene (reference sequence). The CDR3 DNA is TGCAGTGCTAGAGATTGGACAGGGAATTCACCCCTCCACTTT. Its translation is CSARDWTGNSPLHF.

The chain couples TRBV29-1 to TRBJ2-7, with D maybe TRBD1 (5 bases). The ends were cut back, 4 bases at V and 2 bases at J, with 9 bases in the middle. The CDR3 spans 12 residues. Germline CDR1 is SQVTM and CDR2 is ANQGSEA. Here the CDR3 DNA reads TGCAGCGTTGGGGGCCCCCCCTACGAGCAGTACTTC. It codes for CSVGGPPYEQYF.

CDR3 nucleotides: TGTGCCAGCAGCTCCTCGACAGGGGCGTACCAAGAGACCCAGTACTTC. It encodes CASSSSTGAYQETQYF. The chain joins TRBV5-4 to TRBJ2-5, with 8 nucleotides matching TRBD1. This CDR3 spans 16 amino acids. Germline-derived CDR1 and CDR2 are SGHNT and YYREEE (reference sequence). V lost 3 bases and J lost 0; bases outside the gene matches: 7.